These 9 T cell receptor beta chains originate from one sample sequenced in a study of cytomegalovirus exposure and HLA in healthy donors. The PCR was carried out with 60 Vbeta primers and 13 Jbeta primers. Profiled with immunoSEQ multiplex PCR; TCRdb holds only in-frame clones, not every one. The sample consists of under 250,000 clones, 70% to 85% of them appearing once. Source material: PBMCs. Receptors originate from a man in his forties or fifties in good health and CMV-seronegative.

This chain's CDR3 is CSVDSMLNTEAFF. The CDR3 bases are TGCAGCGTTGATAGCATGCTGAACACTGAAGCTTTCTTT. V and J are TRBV29-1 and TRBJ1-1; D remains unclear. This CDR3 is 13 amino acids long. V lost 3 bases, J lost 0 bases, and 8 bases lay in between. Germline V lookup: CDR1 SQVTM, CDR2 ANQGSEA.

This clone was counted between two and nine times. The CDR3 bases are TGCGCCAGCAGCCTGCGTCCGGGGGTCAACACTGAAGCTTTCTTT. It translates to CASSLRPGVNTEAFF. This rearrangement joins TRBV4-1 to TRBJ1-1; maybe TRBD1 (5 bases). V was cut by 4 bases and J by 2 bases, with 14 bases left in between. The CDR3 contains 15 residues. Per germline, CDR1 MGHRA and CDR2 YSYEKL.

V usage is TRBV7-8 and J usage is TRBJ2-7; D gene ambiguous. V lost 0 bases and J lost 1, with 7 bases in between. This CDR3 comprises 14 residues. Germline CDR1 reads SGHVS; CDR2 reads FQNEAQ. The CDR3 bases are TGTGCCAGCAGCTTAGCGGGCAGTTCCTACGAGCAGTACTTC. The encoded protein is CASSLAGSSYEQYF.

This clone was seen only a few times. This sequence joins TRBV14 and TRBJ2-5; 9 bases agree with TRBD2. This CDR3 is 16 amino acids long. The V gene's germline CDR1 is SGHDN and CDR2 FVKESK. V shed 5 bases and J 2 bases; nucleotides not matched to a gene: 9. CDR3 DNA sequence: TGTGCCAGCAGCAGGTTGCGACTAGCGGAACAAGAGACCCAGTACTTC. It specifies CASSRLRLAEQETQYF.

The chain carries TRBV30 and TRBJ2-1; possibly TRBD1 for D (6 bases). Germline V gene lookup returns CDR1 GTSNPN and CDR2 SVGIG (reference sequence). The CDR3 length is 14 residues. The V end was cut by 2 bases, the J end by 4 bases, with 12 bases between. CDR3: CAWSMDRLYNEQFF. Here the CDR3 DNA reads TGTGCCTGGAGTATGGACAGACTATACAATGAGCAGTTCTTC.

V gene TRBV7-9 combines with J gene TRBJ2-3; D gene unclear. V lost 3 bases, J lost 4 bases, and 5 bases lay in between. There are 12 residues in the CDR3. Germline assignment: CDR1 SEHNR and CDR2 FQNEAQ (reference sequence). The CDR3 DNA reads TGTGCCAGCAGCTTCGGGTCAGATACGCAGTATTTT. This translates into CASSFGSDTQYF.

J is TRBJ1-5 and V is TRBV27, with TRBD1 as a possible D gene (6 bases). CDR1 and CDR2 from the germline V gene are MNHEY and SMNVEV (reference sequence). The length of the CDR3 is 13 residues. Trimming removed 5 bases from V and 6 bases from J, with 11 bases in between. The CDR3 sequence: CASSPGAGQPQHF. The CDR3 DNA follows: TGTGCCAGCAGTCCAGGGGCAGGTCAGCCCCAGCATTTT.

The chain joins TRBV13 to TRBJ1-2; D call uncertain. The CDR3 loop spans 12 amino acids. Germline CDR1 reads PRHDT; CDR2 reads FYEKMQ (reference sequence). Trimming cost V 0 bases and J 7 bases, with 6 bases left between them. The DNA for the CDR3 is TGTGCCAGCAGCTTAGGGACGGGTGGCTACACCTTC. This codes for CASSLGTGGYTF.

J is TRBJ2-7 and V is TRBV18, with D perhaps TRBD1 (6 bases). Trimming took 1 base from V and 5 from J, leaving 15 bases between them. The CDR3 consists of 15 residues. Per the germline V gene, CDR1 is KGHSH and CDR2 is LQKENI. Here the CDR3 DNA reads TGTGCCAGCTCACCACGTACAGGGCCTTTAAACGAGCAGTACTTC. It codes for CASSPRTGPLNEQYF. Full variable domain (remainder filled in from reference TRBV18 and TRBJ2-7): NAGVMQNPRHLVRRRGQEARLRCSPMKGHSHVYWYRQLPEEGLKFMVYLQKENIIDESGMPKERFSAEFPKEGPSILRIQQVVRGDSAAYFCASSPRTGPLNEQYFGPGTRLTVT.